This T cell receptor beta chain was captured by sequencing in a study of technical replicates of blood from a few donors. Measured with immunoSEQ multiplex PCR; TCRdb has only the in-frame clones, and not every one. The sample lists 60,000 to 90,000 clones; about 95% were seen once. This CDR3 contains 15 residues. J lost 4 bases, V lost 4 bases, and 8 bases had no gene match. Germline V gene lookup returns CDR1 MGHDK and CDR2 SYGVNS. The chain has TRBV25-1 and TRBJ1-2; TRBD1 aligns across 8 bases. This clonotype originated in a human donor in good health. Material: T cells isolated from PBMCs. The CDR3 bases are TGTGCCAGCAGTGGAGCCGGGACAGGTCCCTATGGCTACACCTTC. As protein: CASSGAGTGPYGYTF.